This entry is about one TCR beta chain. The antigen remains undetermined. Some clones are missing from TCRdb's copy, which holds only in-frame ones; the method was immunoSEQ multiplex PCR. In the table there are about 41,000 clones, roughly 90% of which are singletons. The sequenced cases were selected for having the highest brain T cell transcript signatures. The record originates from a study of brain T cells in children with intractable seizures. The length of the CDR3 is 14 residues. V lost 3 bases and J lost 1, with 8 bases in between. Germline CDR1 and CDR2: MGHRA and YSYEKL. Study findings and constraints: Patients' HCMV serostatus was unknown; virus specificity rests on CDR3 similarity alone. Clones missing pre-surgery may reflect undersampling of that blood sample.

Specimen: peripheral blood, collected at surgery. The genes are TRBV4-1 and TRBJ2-3; D is uncertain. The origin of this receptor is a girl aged 2 to 10 with tuberous sclerosis and intractable seizures. The CDR3 loop reads CASSHPDGTDTQYF. CDR3 nucleotides: TGCGCCAGCAGCCATCCCGATGGCACAGATACGCAGTATTTT.